These 10 T cell receptor beta chains were all obtained from the same sample, sequenced in a study of cytomegalovirus exposure and HLA in healthy donors. The repertoire was sequenced with immunoSEQ multiplex PCR; TCRdb's copy has only in-frame clones and lacks some. The sample holds under 200,000 clones, roughly 96% seen once. The source material was PBMCs. These TCRs come from a woman aged 18 to 35 in good health and CMV-seronegative.

About this clone: One end of the junction varies from germline; a read error may be responsible. The chain recombines TRBV7-7 with TRBJ2-2, with 7 bases fitting TRBD1. Germline CDR1 SSHAT, CDR2 FNYEAQ (reference sequence). This CDR3 contains 14 residues. The CDR3 here is CASSLGGADGELFF. The CDR3 DNA reads as TGTGCTAGCAGCTTAGGGGGCGCCGACGGGGAGCTGTTTTTT.

J is TRBJ1-1 and V is TRBV7-9, with TRBD1 matching over 7 bases. The V gene end was trimmed by 5 bases and the J gene end by 0 bases; junction bases not matched to a gene: 3. The CDR3 covers 14 residues. Germline assignment: CDR1 SEHNR and CDR2 FQNEAQ (reference sequence). The CDR3 DNA follows: TGTGCCAGCAGCCCGGGACAGATGAACACTGAAGCTTTCTTT. The encoded protein is CASSPGQMNTEAFF.

The V and J genes are TRBV4-2 and TRBJ1-4, with D hard to call. V lost 1 base, J lost 3 bases, and 6 bases lay in between. The CDR3 is made up of 14 amino acids. Germline V gene lookup returns CDR1 LGHNA and CDR2 YNFKEQ. For the CDR3, the DNA is TGTGCCAGCAGCCAAGGGGCAGCTAATGAAAAACTGTTTTTT. It codes for CASSQGAANEKLFF.

As regards this clone: Other DNA sequences in this sample translate to the same CDR3. The rearrangement uses TRBV5-1 and TRBJ2-2; TRBD2 is a possible D gene (6 bases). Germline-derived CDR1 and CDR2 are SGHRS and YFSETQ. This CDR3 region has 16 residues. The V and J ends lost 0 bases and 0 bases respectively, with 9 bases between them. The CDR3 sequence: CASSLDPGANTGELFF. CDR3 nucleotide sequence: TGCGCCAGCAGCTTGGATCCGGGGGCGAACACCGGGGAGCTGTTTTTT.

This clone was seen just once. This chain uses TRBV7-2 with TRBJ2-5, with TRBD2 identical over 9 bases. Germline values: CDR1 SGHTA, CDR2 FQGNSA. CDR3 length: 17 amino acids. J was trimmed by 4 bases and V by 2 bases; bases with no gene match: 11. CDR3 residues: CASSLFLGGGASETQYF. The CDR3 DNA is TGTGCCAGCAGCTTATTTTTAGGCGGGGGGGCGTCAGAGACCCAGTACTTC.

This sequence joins TRBV6-5 and TRBJ2-7, with TRBD2 as a possible D gene (6 bases). Between the trimmed V and J ends, which lost 5 bases and 4 bases, there was a span of 18 bases. This CDR3 is built from 15 residues. The germline V gene encodes CDR1 MNHEY and CDR2 SVGAGI. CDR3 in amino acids: CASSTPRNGGYEQYF. CDR3 in DNA: TGTGCCAGCAGTACCCCCCGGAACGGAGGGTACGAGCAGTACTTC.

The chain links TRBV2 to TRBJ1-2, with a tentative D call TRBD1 (5 bases). Germline V gene data show CDR1 as SNHLY and CDR2 as FYNNEI. The CDR3 contains 11 residues. Trimming stripped 8 bases from V and 5 bases from J, with 9 bases between. CDR3 sequence reads: CASGAEYGYTF. The DNA for the CDR3 is TGTGCCAGCGGGGCGGAGTATGGCTACACCTTC.

The chain joins TRBV2 to TRBJ2-5, with D possibly matching TRBD1 (6 bases). CDR3 length: 13 residues. Germline values: CDR1 SNHLY, CDR2 FYNNEI. Trimming took 3 bases from V and 3 from J, leaving 8 bases between them. For the CDR3, the DNA is TGTGCCAGCAGTGATGCAGGGGAAGAGACCCAGTACTTC. Translation: CASSDAGEETQYF.

The CDR3 DNA reads as TGCAGCGTTGGGGCAGGGGGCGGGACGAACACAGATACGCAGTATTTT. It translates to CSVGAGGGTNTDTQYF. This chain links TRBV29-1 with TRBJ2-3; 8 bases line up with TRBD1. The germline gives CDR1 SQVTM, CDR2 ANQGSEA. This CDR3 comprises 16 residues. The J segment lost 2 bases and the V segment lost 4 bases, leaving 11 bases of the junction unmatched.

In this sample, this clone turned up once. This chain connects TRBV2 to TRBJ2-3; 11 nucleotides agree with TRBD2. V was clipped by 3 bases and J by 0 bases; unmatched bases: 2. CDR1 is SNHLY, CDR2 FYNNEI, per germline. The CDR3 runs 16 residues. The CDR3 loop is CASSEGLAVSTDTQYF. The CDR3 nucleotides read TGTGCCAGCAGTGAGGGACTAGCGGTGAGCACAGATACGCAGTATTTT.